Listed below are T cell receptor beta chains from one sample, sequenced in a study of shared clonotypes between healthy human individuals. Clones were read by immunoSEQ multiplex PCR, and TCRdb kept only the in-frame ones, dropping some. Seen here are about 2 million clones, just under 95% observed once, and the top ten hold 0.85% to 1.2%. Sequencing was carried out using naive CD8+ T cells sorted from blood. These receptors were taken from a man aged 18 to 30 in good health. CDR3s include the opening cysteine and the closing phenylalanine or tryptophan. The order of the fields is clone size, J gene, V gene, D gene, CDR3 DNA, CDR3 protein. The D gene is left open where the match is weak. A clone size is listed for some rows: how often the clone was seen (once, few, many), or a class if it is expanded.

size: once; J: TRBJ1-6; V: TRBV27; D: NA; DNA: TGTGCTAGCAGTCTCGCGGGGGGAGAGGGTTTATCACCCCTCCACTTT; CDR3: CASSLAGGEGLSPLHF
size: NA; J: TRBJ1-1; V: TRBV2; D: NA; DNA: TGTGCCAGCAGTGGGTCGCCCTGGGGGAAGAACACTGAAGCTTTCTTT; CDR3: CASSGSPWGKNTEAFF
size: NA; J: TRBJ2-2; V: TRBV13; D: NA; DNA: TGTGCCAGCAGCCCTAGAGGGGCCGGGGAGCTGTTTTTT; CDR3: CASSPRGAGELFF
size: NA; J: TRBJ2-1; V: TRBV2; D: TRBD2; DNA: TGTGCCAGCAGTTCCCTAGCGGGATTGGGAAATGAGCAGTTCTTC; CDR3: CASSSLAGLGNEQFF
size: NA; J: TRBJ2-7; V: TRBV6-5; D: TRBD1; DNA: TGTGCCAGCAGTTCCCCGGGACAGTCCTACGAGCAGTACTTC; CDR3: CASSSPGQSYEQYF
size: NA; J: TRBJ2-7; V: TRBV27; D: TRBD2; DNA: TGTGCCAGCTTCTCCGGGACTAGCAAGCAGTACTTC; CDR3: CASFSGTSKQYF
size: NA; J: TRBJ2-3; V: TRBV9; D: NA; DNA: TGTGCCAGCAGCGTGAGCGGGCTCTCCGATACGCAGTATTTT; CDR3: CASSVSGLSDTQYF
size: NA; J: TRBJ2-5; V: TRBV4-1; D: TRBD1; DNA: TGCGCCAGCAGCCGAGACAGGGGACGCCAAGAGACCCAGTACTTC; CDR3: CASSRDRGRQETQYF
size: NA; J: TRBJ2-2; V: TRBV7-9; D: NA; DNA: TGTGCCAGCAGCTTGGGAGGGACAACCGGGGAGCTGTTTTTT; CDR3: CASSLGGTTGELFF
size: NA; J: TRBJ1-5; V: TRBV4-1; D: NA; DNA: TGCGCCAGCAGCCAAGAAGGAGTTGGCAATCAGCCCCAGCATTTT; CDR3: CASSQEGVGNQPQHF
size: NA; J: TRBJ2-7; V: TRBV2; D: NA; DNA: TGTGCCAGCAGTGAAGGGGGGATGCTCTACGAGCAGTACTTC; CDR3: CASSEGGMLYEQYF
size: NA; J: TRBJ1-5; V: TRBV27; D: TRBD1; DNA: TGTGCCAGCAGGGGACAGGGGACAGATCAGCCCCAGCATTTT; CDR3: CASRGQGTDQPQHF
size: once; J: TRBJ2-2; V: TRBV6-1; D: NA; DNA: TGTGCCAGCAGTGACAAAACCCTTAGCGGGGAGCTGTTTTTT; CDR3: CASSDKTLSGELFF
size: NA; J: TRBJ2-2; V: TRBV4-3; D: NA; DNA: TGCGCCAGCAGCCAGCTAGTGGGCGGGGAGCTGTTTTTT; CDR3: CASSQLVGGELFF
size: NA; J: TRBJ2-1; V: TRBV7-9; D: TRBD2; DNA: TGTGCCAGCAGCTTAACAACTAGCGGGTACAATGAGCAGTTCTTC; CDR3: CASSLTTSGYNEQFF
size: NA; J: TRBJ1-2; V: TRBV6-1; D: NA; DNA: TGTGCCAGCGGCGTTTGGGAGGCGGTCTATGGCTACACCTTC; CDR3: CASGVWEAVYGYTF
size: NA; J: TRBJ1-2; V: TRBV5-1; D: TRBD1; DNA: TGCGCCAGCAGCTTAGTTACAGGGGGCCTTGGCTACACCTTC; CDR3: CASSLVTGGLGYTF
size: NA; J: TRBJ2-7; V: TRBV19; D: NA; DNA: TGTGCCAGTAGTCACCCCGGGACGGGGAACTACGAGCAGTACTTC; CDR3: CASSHPGTGNYEQYF
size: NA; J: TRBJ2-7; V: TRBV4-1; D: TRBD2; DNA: TGCGCCAGCAGCCAAGGACTAGCCGCCGAGAGTTCCCACGAGCAGTACTTC; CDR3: CASSQGLAAESSHEQYF
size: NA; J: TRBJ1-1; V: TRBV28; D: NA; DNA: TGTGCCAGCAGCCTTGGTACTGAAGCTTTCTTT; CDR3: CASSLGTEAFF
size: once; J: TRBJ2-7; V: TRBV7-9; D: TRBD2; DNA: TGTGCCAGCAGCGAAAGACTAGCGGGCGTCCCCTACGAGCAGTACTTC; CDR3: CASSERLAGVPYEQYF
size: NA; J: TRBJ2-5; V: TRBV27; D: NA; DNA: TGTGCCAGCAGTTTATCCTTTGGGTTGGGGCAGTACTTC; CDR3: CASSLSFGLGQYF
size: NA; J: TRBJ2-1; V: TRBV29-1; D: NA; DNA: TGCAGCGTTGAAATCGGGACTCTTGAGCAGTTCTTC; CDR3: CSVEIGTLEQFF
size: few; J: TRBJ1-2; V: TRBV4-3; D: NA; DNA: TGCGCCAGCAGCCAAGACGGCTCGAACTATGGCTACACCTTC; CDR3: CASSQDGSNYGYTF
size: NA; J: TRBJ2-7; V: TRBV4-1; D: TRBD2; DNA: TGCGCCAGCAGCCCCCCCACAGCGGGAAGGAACGAGCAGTACTTC; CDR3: CASSPPTAGRNEQYF
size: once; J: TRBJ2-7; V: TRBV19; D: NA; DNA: TGTGCCAGTAGTCCCGGGACGGGCTCCTACGAGCAGTACTTC; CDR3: CASSPGTGSYEQYF
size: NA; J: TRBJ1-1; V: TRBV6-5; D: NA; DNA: TGTGCCAGCAGTCAACATCCCAGACCGAACACTGAAGCTTTCTTT; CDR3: CASSQHPRPNTEAFF
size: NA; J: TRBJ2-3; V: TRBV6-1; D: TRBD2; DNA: TGTGCCAGCAGTGAGGGGACTAGCGCATATAGAGATACGCAGTATTTT; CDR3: CASSEGTSAYRDTQYF
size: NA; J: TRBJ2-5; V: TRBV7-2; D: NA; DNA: TGTGCCAGCAGCATTCTACCCACAGGGAATCTGGAGACCCAGTACTTC; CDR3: CASSILPTGNLETQYF
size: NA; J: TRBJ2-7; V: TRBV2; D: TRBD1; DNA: TGTGCCGGGACCGGACAGGGGGGCTACGAGCAGTACTTC; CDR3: CAGTGQGGYEQYF
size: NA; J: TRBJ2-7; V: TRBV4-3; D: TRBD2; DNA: TGCGCCAGCAGCCCGATACTAGCGGGAAGAAACGAGCAGTACTTC; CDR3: CASSPILAGRNEQYF
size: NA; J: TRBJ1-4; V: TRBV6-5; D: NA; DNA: TGTGCCAGCAGTTACTCGTACGGAAATGAAAAACTGTTTTTT; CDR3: CASSYSYGNEKLFF
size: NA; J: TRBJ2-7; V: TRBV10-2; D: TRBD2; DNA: TGCGCCAGCACCCCGGGACTAACCTACGAGCAGTACTTC; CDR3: CASTPGLTYEQYF
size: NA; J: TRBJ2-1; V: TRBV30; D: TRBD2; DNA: TGTGCCTGGGGACTAGCTGGTGGTCCTCTGTTCTTC; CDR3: CAWGLAGGPLFF
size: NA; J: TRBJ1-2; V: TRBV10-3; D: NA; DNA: TGTGCCATCAGTGAGCCGGAAGGGGTGGGGTTCGGCTACACCTTC; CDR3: CAISEPEGVGFGYTF
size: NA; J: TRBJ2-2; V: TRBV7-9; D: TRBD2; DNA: TGTGCCAGCAGCCAGTTAAGCGGGAGGCCCACCGGGGAGCTGTTTTTT; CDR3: CASSQLSGRPTGELFF
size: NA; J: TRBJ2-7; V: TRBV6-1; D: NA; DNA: TGTGCCAGCAGTGAAGGCCGCTCCTACGAGCAGTACTTC; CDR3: CASSEGRSYEQYF
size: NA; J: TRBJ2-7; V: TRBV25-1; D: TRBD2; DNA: TGTGCCAGCGGGCCTAGCGGGGGCTACGAGCAGTACTTC; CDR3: CASGPSGGYEQYF
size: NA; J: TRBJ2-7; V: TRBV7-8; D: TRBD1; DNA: TGTGCCAGCAGCTTAGCGGGGACAGGGGGTTCCTACGAGCAGTACTTC; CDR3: CASSLAGTGGSYEQYF
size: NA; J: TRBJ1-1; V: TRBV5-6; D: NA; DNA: TGTGCCAGCAGCTTGAAACGTTTTTGGAACACTGAAGCTTTCTTT; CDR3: CASSLKRFWNTEAFF
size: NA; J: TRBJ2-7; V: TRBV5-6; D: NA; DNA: TGTGCCAGCAGCTTGTCCCCCCACGAGCAGTACTTC; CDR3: CASSLSPHEQYF
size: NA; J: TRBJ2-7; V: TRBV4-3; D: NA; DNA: TGCGCCAGCAGCCCCGGGACGCTGAGCTCCTACGAGCAGTACTTC; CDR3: CASSPGTLSSYEQYF
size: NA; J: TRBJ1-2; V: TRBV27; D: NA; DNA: TGTGCCAGCAGTGGGGGCGGGGGCCGAGGCTACACCTTC; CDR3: CASSGGGGRGYTF
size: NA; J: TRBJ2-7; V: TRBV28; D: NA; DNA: TGTGCCAGCAGTTTCAGGCAGGGGTCCCACGAGCAGTACTTC; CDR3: CASSFRQGSHEQYF
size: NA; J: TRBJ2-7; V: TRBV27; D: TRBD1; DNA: TGTGCCAGCAGTCCTCTGGGACAGGGGTACGAGCAGTACTTC; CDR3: CASSPLGQGYEQYF
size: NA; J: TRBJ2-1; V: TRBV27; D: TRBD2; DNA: TGTGCCAGCAGTTTAAGGTTGGCGGGAGGGCCAGACAATGAGCAGTTCTTC; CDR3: CASSLRLAGGPDNEQFF
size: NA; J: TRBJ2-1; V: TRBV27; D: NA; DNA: TGTGCCAGCAGTTTATATTATGAGACGGAATACAATGAGCAGTTCTTC; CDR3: CASSLYYETEYNEQFF
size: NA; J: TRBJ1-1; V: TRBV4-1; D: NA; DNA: TGCGCCAGCAGCCAAGGGCGGGAGGGGAACACTGAAGCTTTCTTT; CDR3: CASSQGREGNTEAFF
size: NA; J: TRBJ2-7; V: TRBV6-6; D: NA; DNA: TGTGCCAGCGGGGGGGAGGGGGCGCGGGAGCAGTACTTC; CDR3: CASGGEGAREQYF
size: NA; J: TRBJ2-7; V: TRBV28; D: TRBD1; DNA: TGTGCCAGCAGCAATACAGGGGGGACGTACGAGCAGTACTTC; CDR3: CASSNTGGTYEQYF
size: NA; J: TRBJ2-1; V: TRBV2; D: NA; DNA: TGTGCCAGCAGTGAAGAGGCTAGCCTGAGCTCCTACAATGAGCAGTTCTTC; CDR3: CASSEEASLSSYNEQFF
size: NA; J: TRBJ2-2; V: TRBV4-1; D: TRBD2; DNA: TGCGCCAGCAGCCAGCGGACTAGCGGGGGGAACACCGGGGAGCTGTTTTTT; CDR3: CASSQRTSGGNTGELFF
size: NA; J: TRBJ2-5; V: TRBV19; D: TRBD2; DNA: TGTGCCAGTAGTATGGAGCGGGGGGCCGGGGAGACCCAGTACTTC; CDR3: CASSMERGAGETQYF
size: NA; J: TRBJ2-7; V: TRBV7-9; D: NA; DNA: TGTGCCAGCAGCTCCGTCGAGAGAAATTCCTACGAGCAGTACTTC; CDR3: CASSSVERNSYEQYF
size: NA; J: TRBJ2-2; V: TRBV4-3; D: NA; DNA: TGCGCCAGCAGCCGAGACCCAGGGGAATCCGGGGAGCTGTTTTTT; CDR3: CASSRDPGESGELFF